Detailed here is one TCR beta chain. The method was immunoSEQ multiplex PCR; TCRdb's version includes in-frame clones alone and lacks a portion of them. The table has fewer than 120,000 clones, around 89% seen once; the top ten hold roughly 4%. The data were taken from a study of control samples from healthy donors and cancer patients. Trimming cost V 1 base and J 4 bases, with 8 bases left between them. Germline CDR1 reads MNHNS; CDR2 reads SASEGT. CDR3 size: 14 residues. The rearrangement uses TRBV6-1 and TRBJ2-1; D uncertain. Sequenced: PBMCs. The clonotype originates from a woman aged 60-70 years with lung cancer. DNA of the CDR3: TGTGCCAGCAGTGAAGGCCCCACTTACAATGAGCAGTTCTTC. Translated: CASSEGPTYNEQFF.